This T cell receptor beta chain was sequenced for a study of spatial heterogeneity in lung cancer (dated by TCRdb to between 2017 and 2020). Study-level background: More beta-chain than alpha-chain transcripts were consistently detected, likely reflecting higher beta-chain transcript abundance. In the raw uncorrected reads, each unique combination of TCR and UMI appeared on average more than ten times. In non-small cell lung cancer, the study made a quantitative comparison of TCR alpha and beta repertoires among multiple tumor regions, matched nontumor lung and blood. The study linked features of the TCR repertoire to counts of nonsynonymous mutations, which were determined by whole-exome sequencing of tumor tissue. At surgery, both alpha and beta chains were TCR-sequenced in about 200 tumor regions, about 61 matched nontumor lung samples and 56 PBMC samples.

Here is what the overall study found, with its caveats: Additional single-cell paired TCR alpha and beta sequencing was considered necessary to confirm, at a functional level, the hypothesis that regional TCRs recognize regional mutations. Ubiquitous expanded tumor TCRs were detected in blood more often at tumor resection than at routine follow-up.

The time point label here, explained by the study, means: sample taken at primary tumor resection. Samples were obtained from approximately 70 patients with early-stage, untreated non-small cell lung cancer from the lung TRACERx cohort. Whole RNA extracted from tumor and nontumor lung tissue, or from cryopreserved PBMC samples, was used for TCR sequencing without cell sorting. Only patients with enough RNA available from two or more tumor regions were chosen for TCR sequencing. The CDR3 measures 14 amino acids from cysteine to phenylalanine. The DNA shown is the 42-base CDR3, in frame from base 1. The germline V gene gives CDR1 as MDHEN and CDR2 as SYDVKM. Germline trimming: 5 bases from V, 6 bases from J; junction bases outside gene matches: 5. Library construction relied on 5' RACE. Instrument used: NextSeq 500. In the TCR library protocol, a unique molecular identifier was attached to each TCR cDNA molecule so that PCR and sequencing errors could be corrected. Under the source paper's analysis protocol: TCR identification, UMI-based error correction and CDR3 extraction were all carried out with Decombinator tools. Expanded TCRs were defined as those above a frequency of 2 per 1,000, corresponding to the top 1% of the tumor frequency distribution. Rényi diversity was computed with the R vegan package after subsampling each repertoire 100 times to 5,000 TCRs. To build CDR3 similarity networks, amino acid triplet string-kernel similarity was used, and CDR3s were connected when their pairwise similarity was above 0.82. The public reads were reanalyzed by TCRdb: fastp trimming at Q25, MiXCR alignment, in-frame beta chains only. When rows share a CDR3 protein, they turn into one entry using the most common DNA and genes. The V and J calls reflect TCRdb's pipeline rather than the authors' work. The sample includes about 11,000 distinct CDR3 sequences, with 5.5% to 7% observed a single time. 25% to 35% of the sample rests with the top ten.

By how much of the sample it makes up, this clonotype is medium-sized (0.01 to 0.1%). It has no known antigen specificity. No base qualities exist here, and no much larger clone lies one base off it. The chain was built from TRBV28 and TRBJ2-2; 8 nucleotides in the junction match TRBD1. The clonotype was recovered from a male donor with early-stage non-small cell lung cancer. The specimen comprised PBMCs, sampled at surgery. The CDR3 region reads CASSRTGFAGELFF. The nucleotides are TGTGCCAGCAGTCGGACAGGGTTCGCCGGGGAGCTGTTTTTT.